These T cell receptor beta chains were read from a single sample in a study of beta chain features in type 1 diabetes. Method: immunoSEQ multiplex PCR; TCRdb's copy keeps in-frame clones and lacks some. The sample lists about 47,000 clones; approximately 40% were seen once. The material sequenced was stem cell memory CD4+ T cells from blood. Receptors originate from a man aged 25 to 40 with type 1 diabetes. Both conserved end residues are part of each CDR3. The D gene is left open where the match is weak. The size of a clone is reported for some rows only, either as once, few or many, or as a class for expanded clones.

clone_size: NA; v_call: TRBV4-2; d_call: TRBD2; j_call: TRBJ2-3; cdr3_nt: TGTGCCAGCAGCCCAATACGGACTAGCGGGGAAACTAGCACAGATACGCAGTATTTT; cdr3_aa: CASSPIRTSGETSTDTQYF
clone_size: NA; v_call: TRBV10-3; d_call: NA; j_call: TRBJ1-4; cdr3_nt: TGTGCCATCAGTGAGAGGGGCAGGGAAAAACTGTTTTTT; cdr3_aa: CAISERGREKLFF
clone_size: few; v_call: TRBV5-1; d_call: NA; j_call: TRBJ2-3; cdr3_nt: TGCGCCAGCAGCCGTAGCACAGATACGCAGTATTTT; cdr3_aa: CASSRSTDTQYF
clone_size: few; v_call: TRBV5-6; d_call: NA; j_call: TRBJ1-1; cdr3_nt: TGTGCCAGCAGCTTCCGGAACACTGAAGCTTTCTTT; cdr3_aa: CASSFRNTEAFF
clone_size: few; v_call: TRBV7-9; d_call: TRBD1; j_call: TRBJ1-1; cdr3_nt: TGTGCCAGCAGCTCAGGACAGGGTATTTTTCGGAGCACTGAAGCTTTCTTT; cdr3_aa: CASSSGQGIFRSTEAFF
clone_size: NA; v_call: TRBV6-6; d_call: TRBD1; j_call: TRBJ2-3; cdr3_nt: TGTGCCAGCAGTAATACCGGGACAGGAACAGATACGCAGTATTTT; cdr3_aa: CASSNTGTGTDTQYF
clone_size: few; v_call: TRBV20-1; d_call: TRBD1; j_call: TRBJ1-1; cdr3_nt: TGCAGTGCTAGAGGGACAGGGGAAGCTTTCTTT; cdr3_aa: CSARGTGEAFF
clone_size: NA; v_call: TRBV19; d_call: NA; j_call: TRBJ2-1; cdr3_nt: TGTGCCAGTAGTATACTCGGGAGCTCCTACAATGAGCAGTTCTTC; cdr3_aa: CASSILGSSYNEQFF
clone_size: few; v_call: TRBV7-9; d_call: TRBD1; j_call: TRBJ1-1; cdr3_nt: TGTGCCAGCAGCCTGGCAGGGGGCGGTGAAGCTTTCTTT; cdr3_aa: CASSLAGGGEAFF
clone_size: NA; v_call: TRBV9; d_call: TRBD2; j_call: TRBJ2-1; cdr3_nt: TGTGCCAGCAGCGTAGACCCCCTAGCGGGAGTACCCTACAATGAGCAGTTCTTC; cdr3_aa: CASSVDPLAGVPYNEQFF
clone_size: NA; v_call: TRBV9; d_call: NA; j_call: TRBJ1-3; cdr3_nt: TGTGCCAGCAGCGTAAGAAGCAGCAGGGCTGGAAACACCATATATTTT; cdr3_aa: CASSVRSSRAGNTIYF
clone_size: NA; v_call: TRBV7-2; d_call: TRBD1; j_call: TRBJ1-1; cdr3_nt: TGTGCCAGCAGCTTTGGGAGGACAGGGGTGACGACTGAAGCTTTCTTT; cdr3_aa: CASSFGRTGVTTEAFF
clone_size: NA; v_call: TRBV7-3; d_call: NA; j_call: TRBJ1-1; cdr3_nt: TGTGCCAGCAGCTTACAGCCCGGGGACACTGAAGCTTTCTTT; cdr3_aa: CASSLQPGDTEAFF
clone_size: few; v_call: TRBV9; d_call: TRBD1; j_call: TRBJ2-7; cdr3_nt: TGTGCCAGCAGCCCTAGCGTCCGGGACAGGTTCCACGAGCAGTACTTC; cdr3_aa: CASSPSVRDRFHEQYF
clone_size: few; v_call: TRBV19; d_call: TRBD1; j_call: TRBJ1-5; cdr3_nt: TGTGCCAGTAGCCTGACAGGGAACGATCAGCCCCAGCATTTT; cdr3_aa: CASSLTGNDQPQHF
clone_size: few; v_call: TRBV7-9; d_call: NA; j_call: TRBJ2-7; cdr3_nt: TGTGCCAGCAGCCAACTTACCGAGCAGTACTTC; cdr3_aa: CASSQLTEQYF
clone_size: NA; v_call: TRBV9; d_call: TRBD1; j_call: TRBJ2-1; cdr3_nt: TGTGCCAGCAGCGTAGGTATCAGCCAGGGGGCTAATGAGCAGTTCTTC; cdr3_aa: CASSVGISQGANEQFF
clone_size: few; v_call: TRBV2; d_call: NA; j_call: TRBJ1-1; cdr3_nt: TGTGCCAGCAGTGAAACAGGGATGAACACTGAAGCTTTCTTT; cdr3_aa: CASSETGMNTEAFF
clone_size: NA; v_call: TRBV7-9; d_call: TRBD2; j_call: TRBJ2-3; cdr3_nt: TGTGCCAGCAGCTTATCGCTGGCGACTAGCGGGATTAAGCAGTATTTT; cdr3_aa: CASSLSLATSGIKQYF
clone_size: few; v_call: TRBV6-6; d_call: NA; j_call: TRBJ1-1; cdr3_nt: TGTGCCAGCAGGCCGCGGAACACTGAAGCTTTCTTT; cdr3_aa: CASRPRNTEAFF
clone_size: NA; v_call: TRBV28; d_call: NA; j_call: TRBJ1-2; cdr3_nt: TGTGCCAGCCTGACTCGCCGAGGTCGGGTTGGCTACACCTTC; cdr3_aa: CASLTRRGRVGYTF
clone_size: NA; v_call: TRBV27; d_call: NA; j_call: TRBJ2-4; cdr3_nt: TGTGCCAGCAGTTTATATGGGAGGGCCAAAAACATTCAGTACTTC; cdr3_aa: CASSLYGRAKNIQYF
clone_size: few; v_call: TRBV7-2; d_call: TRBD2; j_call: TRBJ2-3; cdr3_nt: TGTGCCAGCAGCTTAGTTGGCGGGAGGGCTGAAGATACGCAGTATTTT; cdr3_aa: CASSLVGGRAEDTQYF
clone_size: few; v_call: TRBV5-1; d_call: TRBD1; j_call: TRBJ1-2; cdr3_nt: TGCGCCAGCAGCCTCGCGACAGGGGGCAATGGCTACACCTTC; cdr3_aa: CASSLATGGNGYTF
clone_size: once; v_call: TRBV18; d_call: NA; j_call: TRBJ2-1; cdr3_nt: TGTGCCAGCTCACCGAGCTCCTACAATGAGCAGTTCTTC; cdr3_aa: CASSPSSYNEQFF
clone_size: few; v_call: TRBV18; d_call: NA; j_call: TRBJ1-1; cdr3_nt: TGTGCCAGCTCACCTAGGACGGACTCCCTGGTTAATCGAGCTTTCTTT; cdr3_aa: CASSPRTDSLVNRAFF
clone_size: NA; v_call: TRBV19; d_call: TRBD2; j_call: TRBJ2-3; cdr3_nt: TGTGCCAGTCGCCTCAAAGCGGGAATCACAGATACGCAGTATTTT; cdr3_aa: CASRLKAGITDTQYF
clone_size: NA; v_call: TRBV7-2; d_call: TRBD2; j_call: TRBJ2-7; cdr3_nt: TGTGCCAGCAGCGTGACTAGCGGGAGCTGGTACGAGCAGTACTTC; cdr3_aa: CASSVTSGSWYEQYF
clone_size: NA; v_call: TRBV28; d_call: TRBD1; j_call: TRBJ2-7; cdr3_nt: TGTGCCAGCAGTTTCACCGGACAGGGCTCCTACGAGCAGTACTTC; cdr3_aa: CASSFTGQGSYEQYF
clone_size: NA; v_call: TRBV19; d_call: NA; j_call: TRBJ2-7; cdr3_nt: TGTGCCAGTAGTAATTCCGGTTTTACCTACGAGCAGTACTTC; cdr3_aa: CASSNSGFTYEQYF